This T cell receptor (beta chain) derives from a study of OX40 agonist ivuxolimab in advanced cancers. The data were produced by immunoSEQ multiplex PCR, yet TCRdb's version contains in-frame clones alone and is incomplete. The sample has tens of thousands of clones, 93% seen once. Peripheral blood came from all dose cohorts at three timepoints. Notes on this clone: Its cognate antigen is unknown.

The study, taken as a whole, reports: Dose levels from 0.1 to 3.0 mg/kg saw CD4+ and CD8+ blood T cells expand clonally by week 6. CD8+ T cells (on average) carried more expanded clones than CD4+ T cells.

The clonotype comes from an adult with an advanced solid tumor such as melanoma, head and neck, liver or kidney cancer. The source was CD4+ or CD8+ T cells sorted from blood, collected in a trial of the OX40 agonist ivuxolimab.

The CDR3 region has the DNA TGCGCCAGCAGCCAAGATAATCTGGTGGAAGGATCCTACGAGCAGTACTTC. This translates into CASSQDNLVEGSYEQYF. The rearrangement links TRBV4-3 to TRBJ2-7; D remains unclear. V was trimmed by 0 bases and J by 1 base, leaving 16 bases between them. The CDR3 extends over 17 amino acids. In germline, CDR1 is LGHNA, CDR2 YSLEER.